The sequence of this T cell receptor (beta chain) was determined in a study of T cell changes during pregnancy in multiple sclerosis. V lost 1 base and J lost 8, with 15 bases in between. Germline V gene lookup returns CDR1 SGHKS and CDR2 YYEKEE (reference sequence). The CDR3 is made up of 15 amino acids. Using immunoSEQ multiplex PCR, the repertoire was profiled, and TCRdb retains in-frame clones only, with some absent. The top ten hold approximately 0.69% of the sample, which has about 60,000 clones, about 90% seen once. This chain connects TRBV5-5 to TRBJ1-4; D unclear. The TCR was taken from a female donor with multiple sclerosis, enrolled in a pregnancy study. The material was CD4+ T cells from peripheral blood mononuclear cells, obtained in the first trimester of pregnancy. CDR3 residues: CASSLIRRAGEKLFF. The CDR3 nucleotides read TGTGCCAGCAGCTTGATTCGGAGGGCTGGCGAAAAACTGTTTTTT.